This T cell receptor beta chain derives from a study of beta chain features in type 1 diabetes. General study results and limits: Type 1 diabetes patients had moderately but significantly shorter TCRB CDR3s in all four CD4+ subsets. In the patient group, naive, central memory and Treg TCRB repertoires seemed more alike than in the healthy donor group.

With respect to this clone: No antigen is known for it.

Germline V CDR1 and CDR2: SGHRS, YFSETQ. The CDR3 length is 14 residues. The trim removed 6 bases at V and 4 bases at J, leaving 8 bases unmatched. The authors reverse transcribed all of the isolated RNA, so sequencing captured expressed TCRB transcripts. Naive, central memory and regulatory T cell samples produced a mean of roughly 3.8 million reads. Clones were sequenced by immunoSEQ multiplex PCR, and TCRdb holds only the in-frame ones, with some missing. This sample has about 270,000 clones, with roughly an eighth found just once. CD45RO/CCR7/CD25/CD127/CD95/CD27 staining was used to isolate CD4+ naive, central memory, regulatory and stem cell-like memory cells by sorting. Purity exceeding 95% was reached by all sorted populations.

The chain recombines TRBV5-1 with TRBJ2-3, with 7 bases identical to TRBD2. This clonotype was sampled from a man between 25 and 39 years old with type 1 diabetes. The sequencing input was naive CD4+ T cells from blood. The CDR3 reads CASTPSGGADTQYF. Written as DNA, the CDR3 is TGCGCCAGCACCCCTAGCGGAGGAGCAGATACGCAGTATTTT.